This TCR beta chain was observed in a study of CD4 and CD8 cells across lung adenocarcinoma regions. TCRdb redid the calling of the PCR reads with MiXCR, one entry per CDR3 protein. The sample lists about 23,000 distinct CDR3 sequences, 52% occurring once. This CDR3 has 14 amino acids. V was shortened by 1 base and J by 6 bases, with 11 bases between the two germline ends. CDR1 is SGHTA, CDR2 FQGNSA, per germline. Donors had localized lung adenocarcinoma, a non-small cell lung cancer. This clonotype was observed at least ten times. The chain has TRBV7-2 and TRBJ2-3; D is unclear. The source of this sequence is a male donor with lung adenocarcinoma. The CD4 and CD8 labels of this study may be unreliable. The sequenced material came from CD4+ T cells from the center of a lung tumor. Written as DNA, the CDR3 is TGTGCCAGCAGCTTAGATTCGAAGTACGATACGCAGTATTTT. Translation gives CASSLDSKYDTQYF.